This T cell receptor (beta chain) was obtained from a study of cytomegalovirus exposure and HLA in healthy donors. Germline CDR1 SGHTA, CDR2 FQGTGA. The V gene end was trimmed by 5 bases and the J gene end by 3 bases; junction bases not matched to a gene: 4. CDR3 size: 15 residues. PCR used 60 Vbeta primers and 13 Jbeta primers. Method: immunoSEQ multiplex PCR; TCRdb's copy keeps in-frame clones and lacks some. This sample yields about 150,000 clones, of which around 10% are seen a single time; approximately 1.8% belongs to the top ten. This clone was recorded a few times. This chain uses TRBV7-3 with TRBJ2-6; 7 bases map to TRBD1. Specimen: PBMCs. This clonotype was obtained from a male donor in good health and CMV-seronegative. The CDR3 sequence is CASSLSGGGANVLTF. In DNA form, the CDR3 reads TGTGCCAGCAGCCTCTCAGGGGGTGGGGCCAACGTCCTGACTTTC.